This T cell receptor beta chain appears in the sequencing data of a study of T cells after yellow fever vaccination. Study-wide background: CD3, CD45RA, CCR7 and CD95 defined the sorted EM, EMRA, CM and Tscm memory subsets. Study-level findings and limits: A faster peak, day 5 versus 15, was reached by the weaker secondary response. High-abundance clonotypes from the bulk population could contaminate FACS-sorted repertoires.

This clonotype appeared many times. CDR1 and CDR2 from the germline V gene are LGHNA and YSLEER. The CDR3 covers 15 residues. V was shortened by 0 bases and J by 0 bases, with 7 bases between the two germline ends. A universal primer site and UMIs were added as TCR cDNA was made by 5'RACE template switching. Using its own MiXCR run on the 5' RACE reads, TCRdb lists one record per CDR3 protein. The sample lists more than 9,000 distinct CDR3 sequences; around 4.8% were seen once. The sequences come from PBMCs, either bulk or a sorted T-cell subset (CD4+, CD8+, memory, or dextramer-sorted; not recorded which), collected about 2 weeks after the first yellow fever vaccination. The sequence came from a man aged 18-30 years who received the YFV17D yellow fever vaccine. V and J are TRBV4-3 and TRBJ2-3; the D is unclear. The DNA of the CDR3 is TGCGCCAGCAGCCAAGACGAATCTAGCACAGATACGCAGTATTTT. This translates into CASSQDESSTDTQYF.